These 11 T cell receptor beta chains originate from one sample sequenced in a study of post-analysis software for immune sequencing data. General study points: Elevated frequency relative to controls characterized several TRBV segments in patients, TRBV5-6, TRBV5-1 and TRBV20-1 among them.

For these TCRs, the target antigens are not known. Unique molecular identifiers had been added to the TCR beta cDNA libraries. From the PCR reads, TCRdb called clonotypes with MiXCR, one entry per CDR3 protein. The table shows hundreds of thousands of distinct CDR3 sequences, with 55% to 60% occurring only once. The material sequenced was blood. The receptor source for this set is a girl aged 2-15 years with multiple sclerosis.

CDR3 protein: CSVVRQNYEQYF. CDR3 sequence (DNA): TGCAGCGTTGTAAGACAGAACTACGAGCAGTACTTC. V is TRBV29-1 and J is TRBJ2-7, with D tentatively TRBD1 (5 bases). From germline, CDR1 is SQVTM and CDR2 ANQGSEA. V gave up 4 bases and J gave up 3 bases, with 10 bases separating them. This CDR3 comprises 12 residues.

V usage is TRBV5-1 and J usage is TRBJ2-1, with TRBD1 matching 9 bases. Germline V lookup: CDR1 SGHRS, CDR2 YFSETQ. The CDR3 extends over 14 amino acids. V trimming: 0 bases; J trimming: 8 bases; junction bases outside the gene matches: 3. CDR3 nucleotide sequence: TGCGCCAGCAGCTTGGGGACAGGGGCGGATGAGCAGTTCTTC. This sequence encodes CASSLGTGADEQFF.

The rearrangement links TRBV6-6 to TRBJ1-2, with a weak D call TRBD1 (6 bases). CDR3 size: 15 residues. Trimming removed 5 bases at V and 4 bases at J, with 17 bases between. The V gene's germline CDR1 is MNHNY and CDR2 SVGAGI (reference sequence). The DNA of the CDR3 is TGTGCCAGCAGTAATACAGGGACTGCCACCTATGGCTACACCTTC. It codes for CASSNTGTATYGYTF.

The chain joins TRBV6-2 or TRBV6-3 to TRBJ2-1; possibly TRBD1 for D (5 bases). V was trimmed by 0 bases and J by 0 bases, leaving 6 bases between them. This CDR3 region has 15 residues. Germline CDR1 is MNHEY and CDR2 is SVGEGT. For the CDR3, the DNA is TGTGCCAGCAGTTACTCGGACAACTCCTACAATGAGCAGTTCTTC. Protein sequence: CASSYSDNSYNEQFF.

The V gene is TRBV11-3, the J gene TRBJ2-1; the D call may be TRBD1 or TRBD2 (6 bases each). CDR3 length: 15 residues. Germline loops: CDR1 SGHNT, CDR2 YENEEA. The germline V and J ends were trimmed by 6 bases and 0 bases, with 12 bases remaining between them. The chain's CDR3 is CASRKGGLSYNEQFF. CDR3 bases: TGTGCCAGCAGGAAGGGGGGACTCTCCTACAATGAGCAGTTCTTC.

The chain carries TRBV7-2 and TRBJ2-3; 10 bases agree with TRBD1. V gave up 8 bases and J gave up 4 bases; unmatched junction bases: 12. The CDR3 contains 16 residues. Germline lookup yields CDR1 SGHTA and CDR2 FQGNSA. The CDR3 reads CASFERRDRGSDTQYF. CDR3 bases: TGTGCCAGCTTTGAACGCCGGGACAGGGGATCAGATACGCAGTATTTT.

V usage is TRBV7-6 and J usage is TRBJ2-3, with 9 bases lining up with TRBD2. CDR1 is SGHVS and CDR2 is FNYEAQ in the germline V gene. CDR3 length: 19 residues. The V and J ends lost 2 bases and 2 bases, in that order; junction bases with no gene match: 14. CDR3 nucleotides: TGTGCCAGCAGCTTACTGGGGAGGGTGGCTAGCGGGAACACAGATACGCAGTATTTT. It specifies CASSLLGRVASGNTDTQYF.

This clonotype was detected a few times. The V and J genes are TRBV3-1 and TRBJ2-5, with 9 nucleotides matching TRBD2. The CDR3 length is 15 residues. Germline V gene lookup returns CDR1 LGHDT and CDR2 YNNKEL (reference sequence). Germline trimming cut 0 bases from V and 11 bases from J; bases unmatched to any gene: 10. The DNA for the CDR3 is TGTGCCAGCAGCCAAGAAGCGGGAGCGGGGGGAGAGCAGTACTTC. As protein: CASSQEAGAGGEQYF.

This clonotype was seen more than once but under ten times. The gene calls are TRBV27 and TRBJ2-7; tentative D call: TRBD1 (5 bases). The ends were cut back, 5 bases at V and 3 bases at J, with 17 bases in the middle. The CDR3 extends over 15 amino acids. CDR1 and CDR2 from the germline V gene are MNHEY and SMNVEV (reference sequence). The DNA for the CDR3 is TGTGCCAGCAGTCCCCTCACAGGACACAGCTACGAGCAGTACTTC. Translating it yields CASSPLTGHSYEQYF.

The chain couples TRBV3-1 to TRBJ2-5, with a weak D call TRBD2 (5 bases). There are 12 residues in the CDR3. Germline CDR1 LGHDT, CDR2 YNNKEL (reference sequence). V was clipped by 1 base and J by 7 bases, with 7 bases between them. CDR3 nucleotides: TGTGCCAGCAGCCAAGTAGGGAGGACCCAGTACTTC. Protein product: CASSQVGRTQYF.

The V call is TRBV29-1, the J call TRBJ2-3, with 8 bases aligning to TRBD1. Germline V lookup: CDR1 SQVTM, CDR2 ANQGSEA. J was trimmed by 0 bases and V by 8 bases; bases with no gene match: 7. This CDR3 is built from 14 residues. CDR3 coding DNA: TGCAGCTTATGGGACAGGTGGAGCACAGATACGCAGTATTTT. This sequence encodes CSLWDRWSTDTQYF.